The 15 T cell receptor beta chains below all came from one sample that was sequenced in a study of T cells in Graves' hyperthyroidism and ophthalmopathy. Amplification yielded TCR beta CDR3 regions, with RNA transcripts as the source. RT-PCR in the first round (using the HTBI primer set) targeted the TCR CDR3. TCRdb re-analysed the multiplex PCR reads in MiXCR, keeping a single row per CDR3 protein. The profile shows roughly 510,000 distinct CDR3 sequences, approximately 49% of them singletons. Sequenced input: peripheral blood or thyroid tissue (not recorded which). The origin of the receptors is an adult woman with Graves' disease, either hyperthyroidism or ophthalmopathy (not recorded which).

The chain carries TRBV6-5 and TRBJ1-2, with D uncertain. Trimming stripped 4 bases from V and 1 base from J, with 7 bases between. The CDR3 is 13 residues long. CDR1 is MNHEY, CDR2 SVGAGI, per germline. The DNA for the CDR3 is TGTGCCAGCAGTTCGACATATAACTATGGCTACACCTTC. This codes for CASSSTYNYGYTF.

This clonotype was seen more than once but under ten times. This chain uses TRBV10-3 with TRBJ2-7, with a possible D match to TRBD1 (6 bases). V was trimmed by 6 bases and J by 4 bases, leaving 16 bases between them. Germline CDR1 ENHRY, CDR2 SYGVKD. The CDR3 loop spans 14 amino acids. The CDR3: CAIRVDRPQYEQYF. The DNA of the CDR3 is TGTGCCATCAGAGTAGACAGGCCCCAGTACGAGCAGTACTTC.

This chain joins TRBV5-1 and TRBJ2-7; weak D call: TRBD2 (5 bases). Trimming stripped 4 bases from V and 3 bases from J, with 17 bases between. Germline CDR1 and CDR2: SGHRS and YFSETQ. This CDR3 is built from 15 residues. Written as DNA, the CDR3 is TGCGCCAGCAGCGGAGGACGCGGGCGTGACTACGAGCAGTACTTC. Protein product: CASSGGRGRDYEQYF. Drawing the rest from reference TRBV5-1 and TRBJ2-7, the complete variable domain is KAGVTQTPRYLIKTRGQQVTLSCSPISGHRSVSWYQQTPGQGLQFLFEYFSETQRNKGNFPGRFSGRQFSNSRSEMNVSTLELGDSALYLCASSGGRGRDYEQYFGPGTRLTVT.

This clonotype has just one count. This chain joins TRBV9 and TRBJ2-7; D might be TRBD2 (6 bases). Per germline, CDR1 SGDLS and CDR2 YYNGEE. Between the trimmed V and J ends, which lost 0 bases and 3 bases, there was a span of 13 bases. The CDR3 consists of 15 residues. The CDR3 here is CASSVGVADVYEQYF. Written as DNA, the CDR3 is TGTGCCAGCAGCGTAGGAGTAGCGGACGTCTACGAGCAGTACTTC.

The table lists this clonotype with a count of one. This rearrangement joins TRBV29-1 to TRBJ2-7; tentatively, D is TRBD2 (6 bases). V shed 8 bases and J shed 3 bases, with 14 bases lying between them. CDR3 size: 12 residues. Germline V gene sequence: CDR1 SQVTM, CDR2 ANQGSEA. CDR3 DNA sequence: TGCAGCTTGGGGGGACCGCTCTACGAGCAGTACTTC. As protein: CSLGGPLYEQYF.

This clonotype was counted only a few times. A junction end diverges from the germline sequence, so it may reflect a read error. The J gene is TRBJ2-5, the V gene TRBV20-1; D may be TRBD2 (6 bases). The germline V gene has CDR1 DFQATT and CDR2 SNEGSKA (reference sequence). The CDR3 has 16 amino acids. The CDR3 coding sequence is TGCAGTGCTTTCATACTAGCATGGGGGTACCAAGAGACCCGGTACTTC. Translating gives CSAFILAWGYQETRYF.

This clonotype was picked up a small number of times. The V gene is TRBV7-7, the J gene TRBJ2-5; the match to TRBD1 covers 7 bases. The germline gives CDR1 SSHAT, CDR2 FNYEAQ (reference sequence). This CDR3 contains 14 residues. V was pared by 5 bases and J by 5 bases, with 8 bases of the junction left unmatched. The CDR3 sequence is CASSPGQNAETQYF. DNA of the CDR3: TGTGCCAGCAGCCCGGGACAGAACGCTGAGACCCAGTACTTC.

This clonotype turned up a few times. V and J are TRBV4-1 and TRBJ2-6, with D tentatively TRBD1 or TRBD2 (6 bases each). The CDR3 covers 19 residues. Germline V CDR1 and CDR2: MGHRA, YSYEKL. V was cut by 0 bases and J by 0 bases, with 15 bases left in between. The CDR3 sequence: CASSQDGGPVGSGANVLTF. CDR3 sequence (DNA): TGCGCCAGCAGCCAAGATGGGGGGCCAGTAGGCTCTGGGGCCAACGTCCTGACTTTC.

This clonotype was seen many times. The V call is TRBV11-2, the J call TRBJ2-7; the D gene is possibly TRBD2 (6 bases). This CDR3 is 15 amino acids long. CDR1 is SGHAT and CDR2 is FQNNGV in the germline V gene. V lost 6 bases, J lost 7 bases, and 22 bases lay in between. The CDR3: CASSSISSALGEQYF. The CDR3 DNA sequence: TGTGCCAGCAGTTCTATCTCTAGCGCCCTGGGTGAGCAGTACTTC.

The V gene is TRBV4-2, the J gene TRBJ1-2, with a weak D call TRBD1 (6 bases). The CDR3 is made up of 14 amino acids. The V end lost 1 base, the J end lost 8 bases, and 14 bases lay between the germline ends. Germline V gene data show CDR1 as LGHNA and CDR2 as YNFKEQ. In nucleotides, the CDR3 is TGTGCCAGCAGCCAAGTCCCCACAGGGTACGGCTACACCTTC. Translated, it gives CASSQVPTGYGYTF.

A word on this clonotype: Its ends do not fully match the called genes, so a read error is possible. J is TRBJ1-5 and V is TRBV10-3; D remains unclear. Germline assignment: CDR1 ENHRY and CDR2 SYGVKD. CDR3 length equals 14 residues. CDR3 sequence (DNA): TGTGCCAGCAGTTTACGCCCATTAATGTGGCCCCAGCATTTT. Protein product: CASSLRPLMWPQHF.

This clonotype showed up many times. The V gene is TRBV7-9, the J gene TRBJ1-5; D is perhaps TRBD1 (6 bases). Germline V gene lookup returns CDR1 SEHNR and CDR2 FQNEAQ (reference sequence). The CDR3 is 13 amino acids. V was clipped by 5 bases and J by 6 bases, with 11 bases between them. The CDR3 loop is CASSPGAGQPQHF. The CDR3 nucleotides are TGTGCCAGCAGCCCGGGGGCTGGTCAGCCCCAGCATTTT.

This clonotype was observed many times. The chain links TRBV19 to TRBJ2-2; D may match TRBD1 or TRBD2 (5 bases each). V was clipped by 7 bases and J by 4 bases, with 22 bases between them. CDR1 and CDR2 from the germline V gene are LNHDA and SQIVND (reference sequence). This CDR3 contains 17 residues. CDR3 residues: CASTNWGTGWSTGELFF. CDR3 nucleotides: TGTGCCAGTACCAACTGGGGGACGGGTTGGAGCACCGGGGAGCTGTTTTTT.

This clonotype was recorded many times. The chain has TRBV19 and TRBJ1-5; D may be TRBD1 (6 bases). CDR1 and CDR2 (germline): LNHDA, SQIVND (reference sequence). This CDR3 spans 14 amino acids. Trimming took 6 bases from V and 3 from J, leaving 12 bases between them. The CDR3 loop reads CASRSGVINQPQHF. The CDR3 nucleotides are TGTGCCAGTAGATCAGGGGTAATCAATCAGCCCCAGCATTTT.

This clonotype was detected ten times or more. This chain connects TRBV2 to TRBJ2-7, with D perhaps matching TRBD2 (7 bases). Germline CDR1 is SNHLY and CDR2 is FYNNEI. There are 16 residues in the CDR3. The V and J ends lost 0 bases and 6 bases respectively, with 18 bases between them. The CDR3: CASSEAGRGPFGEQYF. CDR3 sequence (DNA): TGTGCCAGCAGTGAAGCGGGGCGGGGGCCTTTCGGCGAGCAGTACTTC.